This T cell receptor beta chain was identified in a study of T cells in Graves' hyperthyroidism and ophthalmopathy. Findings and caveats of the study: Among thyroid clonotypes expanded above 0.001, most also appeared in blood. The model identified upcoming ophthalmopathy a median about six months ahead of onset.

Template material for amplifying TCR beta CDR3 regions consisted of RNA transcripts. The HTBI primer set was used in a first-round RT-PCR of the TCR CDR3. From the multiplex PCR reads, TCRdb called clonotypes with MiXCR, one entry per CDR3 protein. The repertoire holds roughly 520,000 distinct CDR3 sequences, with roughly 24% as singletons. Worth noting for this clonotype: Its target is unknown. The CDR3 does not close with the conserved phenylalanine or tryptophan, likely indicating a read error.

Trimming took 4 bases from V and 4 from J; bases not matched to a gene: 10. Germline CDR1 reads SGHAT; CDR2 reads FQNNGV. The length of the CDR3 is 15 residues. The sequence was collected from a woman in her twenties or thirties with Graves' ophthalmopathy. The sample taken for sequencing was blood. V and J are TRBV11-2 and TRBJ2-7; 7 nucleotides agree with TRBD2. The CDR3 coding sequence is TGTGCCAGCAGCTGGGACTACTATTTACAATACGAGCAGTACTAC. This encodes CASSWDYYLQYEQYY.